One and the same sample provided the 17 T cell receptor beta chains below, sequenced in a study of shared clonotypes between healthy human individuals. The naive CD8 population came from CD45RO-negative cells selected for CCR7, without terminally differentiated effector memory CD45RA+ cells. Profiling relied on immunoSEQ multiplex PCR, and the TCRdb table lists in-frame clones only, not all of them. Of about 1,900,000 clones in the sample, just under 95% were seen once. Sequenced material: naive CD8+ T cells sorted from blood. These receptors all stem from a man between 18 and 29 years old in good health.

The rearrangement links TRBV27 to TRBJ2-3; no clear D gene. V was pared by 3 bases and J by 2 bases, with 12 bases between. CDR3 size: 15 residues. CDR1 and CDR2 from the germline V gene are MNHEY and SMNVEV (reference sequence). CDR3: CASSFKKGYTDTQYF. CDR3 nucleotides: TGTGCCAGCAGTTTTAAAAAGGGATACACAGATACGCAGTATTTT.

The chain combines TRBV7-2 with TRBJ2-2, with 11 nucleotides matching TRBD2. Unmatched junction bases numbered 5, after V lost 5 bases and J lost 0 bases. CDR3 length equals 17 residues. The germline V gene encodes CDR1 SGHTA and CDR2 FQGNSA. CDR3 amino acids: CASSTLLAGANTGELFF. Written as DNA, the CDR3 is TGTGCCAGCAGCACCTTACTAGCGGGAGCGAACACCGGGGAGCTGTTTTTT.

V is TRBV11-3 and J is TRBJ1-2; D is undetermined. CDR3 length: 13 amino acids. The germline gives CDR1 SGHNT, CDR2 YENEEA. The V end lost 7 bases, the J end lost 4 bases, and 13 bases lay between the germline ends. The chain's CDR3 is CASNLGKTYGYTF. The CDR3 DNA reads TGTGCCAGCAATCTCGGAAAGACCTATGGCTACACCTTC.

The chain employs TRBV11-2 and TRBJ2-5; no definite D call. The CDR3 is 16 residues long. Trimming cost V 0 bases and J 0 bases, with 11 bases left between them. Looked up from germline, CDR1 is SGHAT and CDR2 is FQNNGV. CDR3 sequence (DNA): TGTGCCAGCAGCTTAGATATTTGGCAGAACCAAGAGACCCAGTACTTC. This sequence encodes CASSLDIWQNQETQYF.

The chain carries TRBV7-9 and TRBJ2-3, with TRBD1 matching over 8 bases. V lost 5 bases and J lost 4; bases outside the gene matches: 8. This CDR3 spans 15 amino acids. The germline gives CDR1 SEHNR, CDR2 FQNEAQ (reference sequence). Here the CDR3 DNA reads TGTGCCAGCAGCCTAAGGACAGGGAGTCCAGATACGCAGTATTTT. Protein sequence: CASSLRTGSPDTQYF.

On this clone: Within the sample, other DNA sequences also encode this same CDR3. The chain carries TRBV13 and TRBJ2-7; TRBD2 matches 13 bases. CDR3 length: 15 residues. Trimming removed 4 bases from V and 4 bases from J; junction bases left unmatched: 4. The germline gives CDR1 PRHDT, CDR2 FYEKMQ (reference sequence). Here the CDR3 DNA reads TGTGCCAGCAGCTCCGGACTAGCGGGGGTGTACGAGCAGTACTTC. Protein sequence: CASSSGLAGVYEQYF.

The chain carries TRBV4-3 and TRBJ2-7; the D gene is possibly TRBD2 (7 bases). V lost 0 bases, J lost 5 bases, and 14 bases lay in between. Germline V CDR1 and CDR2: LGHNA, YSLEER. The CDR3 loop spans 15 amino acids. In DNA, the CDR3 is TGCGCCAGCAGCCAAGATCGGGGGGCCTTTAACGAGCAGTACTTC. The encoded protein is CASSQDRGAFNEQYF.

This chain joins TRBV2 and TRBJ1-6; D is unclear. With 7 bases removed from V and 7 bases from J, the gap between germline ends came to 11 bases. CDR3 length equals 13 residues. Germline lookup yields CDR1 SNHLY and CDR2 FYNNEI. Here the CDR3 DNA reads TGTGCCAGCACCCCCCCCGGGAATTCACCCCTCCACTTT. The encoded protein is CASTPPGNSPLHF.

For the CDR3, the DNA is TGTGCCACTCGGACAGGGCTGAGTTCACCCCTCCACTTT. Protein: CATRTGLSSPLHF. The chain recombines TRBV19 with TRBJ1-6, with 8 positions matching TRBD1. Trimming cost V 10 bases and J 9 bases; bases outside gene matches: 8. CDR1 and CDR2 (germline): LNHDA, SQIVND (reference sequence). CDR3 length equals 13 residues.

The V and J genes are TRBV27 and TRBJ1-1, with 10 positions matching TRBD1. With V trimmed by 7 bases and J by 1 base, 6 bases remained unmatched. Germline V CDR1 and CDR2: MNHEY, SMNVEV (reference sequence). The CDR3 consists of 15 residues. The CDR3 protein is CASTVGTGANTEAFF. The CDR3 coding sequence is TGTGCCAGCACCGTGGGGACAGGGGCGAACACTGAAGCTTTCTTT.

The V call is TRBV9, the J call TRBJ2-1; no definite D call. Germline loops: CDR1 SGDLS, CDR2 YYNGEE. The CDR3 runs to 14 residues. With 7 bases removed from V and 7 bases from J, the gap between germline ends came to 18 bases. CDR3 sequence (DNA): TGTGCCAGCTCCCCCTCTGGGCTTCAAAATGAGCAGTTCTTC. Amino acids: CASSPSGLQNEQFF.

The chain uses TRBV7-9 and TRBJ2-7; D not resolved. The CDR3 sequence is 13 residues long. The germline V gene encodes CDR1 SEHNR and CDR2 FQNEAQ (reference sequence). Trimming took off 7 bases at V and 3 bases at J, with 13 bases between the two ends. For the CDR3, the DNA is TGTGCCAGCACCCAAGGCGTACGCTACGAGCAGTACTTC. This encodes CASTQGVRYEQYF.

The J gene is TRBJ2-2, the V gene TRBV27, with unresolved D. Trimming left V 5 bases short and J 6 bases short, with 13 bases between. CDR1 is MNHEY, CDR2 SMNVEV, per germline (reference sequence). CDR3 length: 14 amino acids. The CDR3 reads CASSRLQAPGELFF. CDR3 in DNA: TGTGCCAGCAGTCGGCTTCAGGCCCCCGGGGAGCTGTTTTTT.

The CDR3 region is CASGDTGSYEQYF. The CDR3 nucleotides read TGTGCCAGCGGGGACACGGGCTCCTACGAGCAGTACTTC. The rearrangement links TRBV5-4 to TRBJ2-7; possibly TRBD1 for D (6 bases). The CDR3 runs to 13 residues. V lost 7 bases and J lost 0, with 11 bases in between. The V gene's germline CDR1 is SGHNT and CDR2 YYREEE (reference sequence).

CDR3 amino acids: CASSFIGGDYEQYF. The CDR3 nucleotides are TGTGCCAGCAGTTTCATCGGAGGAGACTACGAGCAGTACTTC. The V call is TRBV27, the J call TRBJ2-7, with D possibly TRBD2 on 5 matching bases. This CDR3 spans 14 amino acids. CDR1 and CDR2 (germline): MNHEY, SMNVEV (reference sequence). V shed 3 bases and J shed 3 bases, with 12 bases lying between them.

This clone was detected only a few times. This sample includes further DNA sequences coding for the same CDR3. This chain connects TRBV5-1 to TRBJ2-7; 9 bases line up with TRBD2. V lost 0 bases to trimming and J lost 1 base; unmatched junction nucleotides: 2. The CDR3 extends over 15 amino acids. CDR1 is SGHRS, CDR2 YFSETQ, per germline. The DNA for the CDR3 is TGCGCCAGCAGCTTGGAACTAGCGGGTTCCTACGAGCAGTACTTC. Translation gives CASSLELAGSYEQYF.

The rearrangement joins TRBV6-6 to TRBJ2-2; the D gene is possibly TRBD1 (5 bases). Germline V CDR1 and CDR2: MNHNY, SVGAGI (reference sequence). Trimming took 6 bases from V and 3 from J, leaving 11 bases between them. CDR3 length equals 14 residues. Written as DNA, the CDR3 is TGTGCCAGCAGGGCAGGGTCGGACACCGGGGAGCTGTTTTTT. Amino acid sequence: CASRAGSDTGELFF.